Given below is one T cell receptor beta chain in context. The antigen remains undetermined. The record originates from a study of human CD4 T cells and Enterobacteriaceae. Per germline, CDR1 MNHNY and CDR2 SVGAGI (reference sequence). Trimming took 7 bases from V and 6 from J, leaving 19 bases between them. The CDR3 extends over 14 amino acids. Study-wide results and limits: Specific clonotypes appeared less expanded ex vivo than cross-reactive ones.

Memory CD4+ T cells were sorted as all CD4+ cells except CD45RA+CCR7+CD95- naive cells, over 95% pure. Healthy donors' blood was sourced from blood donation centers in Switzerland. CD8+, CD14+, CD16+, CD56+, CD19+ and CD25-bright cells were excluded before sorting. Detection sensitivity for ex vivo total memory CD4+ was one cell in 200,000. TCRdb keeps only in-frame clones here, not all; method: immunoSEQ multiplex PCR. The sample contains some 29,000 clones, approximately 82% of which appear only once. Sequencing was carried out using memory CD4+ T cells from blood. V usage is TRBV6-6 and J usage is TRBJ2-7, with unresolved D. The sequence derives from a human donor in good health. The CDR3 loop reads CASNSGLFTREQYF. The CDR3 DNA sequence: TGTGCCAGCAACTCGGGCCTCTTTACCCGCGAGCAGTACTTC.